This TCR beta chain was profiled in a study of cytomegalovirus exposure and HLA in healthy donors. Study-level findings and limits: Later analysis identified a missense DCLRE1C variant that was linked to TCR beta V- and J-gene trimming.

The CDR3 extends over 15 amino acids. Per germline, CDR1 SNHLY and CDR2 FYNNEI. V lost 6 bases and J lost 1, with 13 bases in between. The PCR was carried out with 60 Vbeta primers and 13 Jbeta primers. Sequenced by immunoSEQ multiplex PCR; TCRdb stores in-frame clones only, minus some. Here the sample spans roughly 34,000 clones, roughly 64% being singletons. Notes on this clone: The antigen is unknown.

This clonotype was obtained from a man aged 40-55 years in good health and CMV-seropositive. The V call is TRBV2, the J call TRBJ1-5; a possible D gene is TRBD1 (6 bases). Material for sequencing was PBMCs. The DNA of the CDR3 is TGTGCCAGCAGCAAAGGCGGACAGAGCAATCAGCCCCAGCATTTT. This codes for CASSKGGQSNQPQHF.